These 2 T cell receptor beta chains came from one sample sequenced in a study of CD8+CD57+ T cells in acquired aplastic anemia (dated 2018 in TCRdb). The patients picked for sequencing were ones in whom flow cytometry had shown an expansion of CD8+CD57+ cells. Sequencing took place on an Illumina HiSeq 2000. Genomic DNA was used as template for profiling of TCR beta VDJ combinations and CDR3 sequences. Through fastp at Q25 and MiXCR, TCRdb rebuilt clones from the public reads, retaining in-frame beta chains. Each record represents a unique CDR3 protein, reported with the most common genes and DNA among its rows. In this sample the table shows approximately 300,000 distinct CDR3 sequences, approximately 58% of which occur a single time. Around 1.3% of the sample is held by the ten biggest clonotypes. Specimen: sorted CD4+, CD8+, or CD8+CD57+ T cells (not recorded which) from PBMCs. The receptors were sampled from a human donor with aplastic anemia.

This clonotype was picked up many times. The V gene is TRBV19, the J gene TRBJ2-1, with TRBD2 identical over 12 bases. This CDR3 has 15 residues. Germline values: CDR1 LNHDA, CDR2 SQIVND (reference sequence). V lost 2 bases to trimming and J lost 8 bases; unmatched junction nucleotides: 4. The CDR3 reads CASSILAGGPHEQFF. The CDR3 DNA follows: TGTGCCAGTAGTATACTAGCGGGAGGGCCGCATGAGCAGTTCTTC.

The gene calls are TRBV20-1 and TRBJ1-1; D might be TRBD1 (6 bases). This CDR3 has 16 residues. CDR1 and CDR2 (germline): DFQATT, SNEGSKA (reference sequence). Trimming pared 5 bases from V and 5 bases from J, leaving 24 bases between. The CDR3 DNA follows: TGCAGTGCTTACGAGCAAAAACCCCGGGGGCCAACTGAAGCTTTCTTT. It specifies CSAYEQKPRGPTEAFF.